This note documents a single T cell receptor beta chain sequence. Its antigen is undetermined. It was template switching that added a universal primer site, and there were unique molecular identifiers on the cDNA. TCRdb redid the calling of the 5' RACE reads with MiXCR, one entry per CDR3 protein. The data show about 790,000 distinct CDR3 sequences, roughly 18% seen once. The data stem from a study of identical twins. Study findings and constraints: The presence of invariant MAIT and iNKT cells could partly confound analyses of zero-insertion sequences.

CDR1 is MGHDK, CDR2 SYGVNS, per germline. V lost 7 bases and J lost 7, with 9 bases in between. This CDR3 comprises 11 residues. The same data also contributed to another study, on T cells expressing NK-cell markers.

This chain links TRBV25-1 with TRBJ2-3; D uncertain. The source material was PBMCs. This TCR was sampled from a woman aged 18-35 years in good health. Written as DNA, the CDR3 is TGTGCCAGCATATCTTCGCATACGCAGTATTTT. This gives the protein CASISSHTQYF.